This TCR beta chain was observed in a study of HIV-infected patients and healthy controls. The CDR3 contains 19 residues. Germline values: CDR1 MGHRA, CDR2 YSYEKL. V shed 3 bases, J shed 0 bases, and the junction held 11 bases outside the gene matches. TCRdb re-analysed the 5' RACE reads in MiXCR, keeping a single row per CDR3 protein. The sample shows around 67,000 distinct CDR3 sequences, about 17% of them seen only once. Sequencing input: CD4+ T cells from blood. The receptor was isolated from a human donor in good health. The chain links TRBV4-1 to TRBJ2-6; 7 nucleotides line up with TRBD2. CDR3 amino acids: CASSHSPGLLYSGANVLTF. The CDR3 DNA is TGCGCCAGCAGCCACTCTCCGGGACTACTTTACTCTGGGGCCAACGTCCTGACTTTC.